What follows are 16 T cell receptor beta chains derived from one specimen sequenced in a study of CD8+ T cells in alopecia areata. Regarding treatment: oral pan-JAK inhibitor, 5-10 mg twice daily. Reverse transcribed after extraction, RNA yielded cDNA as the sequencing template. Sequencing used immunoSEQ multiplex PCR; TCRdb keeps in-frame clones, though not all of them. The data contain 190,000 or so clones, 58% of them seen just once; the ten biggest clones take up 5.5%. The sequencing here drew on CD4+ T cells sorted from blood, taken at week 24, from a patient treated with tofacitinib. These receptors were collected from a human donor with alopecia areata.

V is TRBV9 and J is TRBJ1-2; D is ambiguous. V lost 4 bases and J 7 bases, leaving 14 bases between the germline ends. CDR1 and CDR2 (germline): SGDLS, YYNGEE. The CDR3 consists of 13 residues. CDR3 amino acids: CASSPGGHGGYTF. CDR3 sequence (DNA): TGTGCCAGCAGCCCGGGAGGGCATGGTGGCTACACCTTC.

This chain uses TRBV19 with TRBJ2-7; 9 nucleotides line up with TRBD1. J was trimmed by 1 base and V by 6 bases; bases with no gene match: 10. The CDR3 loop spans 16 amino acids. CDR1 LNHDA and CDR2 SQIVND come from the germline V gene (reference sequence). The CDR3 DNA reads TGTGCCAGTAGGAGCCGAGGGACAGGGAATTCCTACGAGCAGTACTTC. Its translation is CASRSRGTGNSYEQYF.

The rearrangement joins TRBV5-1 to TRBJ2-5; no definite D call. V was pared by 5 bases and J by 0 bases, with 17 bases between. This CDR3 is built from 16 residues. Germline-derived CDR1 and CDR2 are SGHRS and YFSETQ. The CDR3 sequence is CASRPPPPSYQETQYF. The CDR3 DNA follows: TGCGCCAGCAGGCCCCCGCCCCCATCGTACCAAGAGACCCAGTACTTC.

The chain employs TRBV5-4 and TRBJ2-1; TRBD1 matches 7 bases. The CDR3 is 15 amino acids. The germline gives CDR1 SGHNT, CDR2 YYREEE (reference sequence). V gave up 4 bases and J gave up 5 bases; unmatched junction bases: 9. The CDR3 bases are TGTGCCAGCAGCCTTGCGCAAACAGGGGACAATGAGCAGTTCTTC. Residues: CASSLAQTGDNEQFF.

This clone was detected only once. The V and J genes are TRBV29-1 and TRBJ1-5; D gene unclear. Germline lookup yields CDR1 SQVTM and CDR2 ANQGSEA. The length of the CDR3 is 17 residues. V was trimmed by 7 bases and J by 6 bases, leaving 28 bases between them. The CDR3 protein is CSASSSRARFGSQPQHF. As DNA, the CDR3 is TGCAGCGCCTCGAGCAGTAGGGCCAGATTCGGCAGTCAGCCCCAGCATTTT.

The chain employs TRBV29-1 and TRBJ2-3; 7 bases line up with TRBD1. The germline gives CDR1 SQVTM, CDR2 ANQGSEA. With 4 bases clipped from V and 2 bases from J, the junction kept 9 bases outside the gene matches. The CDR3 runs 15 residues. This CDR3 reads CSVVRRGGSTDTQYF. The CDR3 DNA reads as TGCAGCGTTGTCCGTAGAGGGGGCTCCACAGATACGCAGTATTTT.

This clone was seen at least ten times. This chain uses TRBV7-2 with TRBJ2-5; no clear D. V shed 5 bases and J shed 5 bases, with 9 bases lying between them. The germline gives CDR1 SGHTA, CDR2 FQGNSA. The CDR3 loop spans 12 amino acids. CDR3 in DNA: TGTGCCAGCAGCCCGGAAAGGGAGACCCAGTACTTC. Its translation: CASSPERETQYF.

The J gene is TRBJ2-3, the V gene TRBV5-6; D tentatively reads TRBD1 or TRBD2 (5 bases each). CDR1 is SGHDT and CDR2 is YYEEEE in the germline V gene. CDR3 length equals 15 residues. With 2 bases removed from V and 1 base from J, the gap between germline ends came to 11 bases. As DNA, the CDR3 is TGTGCCAGCAGCTTTGCAGGGACGGGCACAGATACGCAGTATTTT. This gives the protein CASSFAGTGTDTQYF.

This sequence joins TRBV2 and TRBJ2-5; TRBD1 aligns across 9 bases. The CDR3 has 16 residues. Germline-derived CDR1 and CDR2 are SNHLY and FYNNEI. V lost 5 bases and J lost 9; bases outside the gene matches: 16. This chain's CDR3 is CASSTLGPGQGSPQYF. The CDR3 coding sequence is TGTGCCAGCAGTACTCTAGGCCCGGGACAGGGCTCTCCCCAGTACTTC.

This clone was detected a few times. The gene calls are TRBV5-1 and TRBJ1-2; 7 nucleotides align to TRBD1. The CDR3 sequence is 15 residues long. V trimming: 1 base; J trimming: 2 bases; junction bases outside the gene matches: 5. CDR1 and CDR2 from the germline V gene are SGHRS and YFSETQ. The CDR3 nucleotides are TGCGCCAGCAGCTTGTATCCACAGGGGAACTATGGCTACACCTTC. This encodes CASSLYPQGNYGYTF.

This clone showed up just a few times. This chain uses TRBV9 with TRBJ1-1, with 7 bases lining up with TRBD1. Germline V gene sequence: CDR1 SGDLS, CDR2 YYNGEE. The CDR3 consists of 16 residues. V lost 3 bases and J lost 1; bases outside the gene matches: 9. Here the CDR3 reads CASSGEQGRPNTEAFF. CDR3 sequence (DNA): TGTGCCAGCAGCGGAGAACAGGGGCGCCCGAACACTGAAGCTTTCTTT.

In DNA form, the CDR3 reads TGTGCCAGCAGTGGTGGGACAGGGGGATACGATACGCAGTATTTT. Its translation is CASSGGTGGYDTQYF. The J gene is TRBJ2-3, the V gene TRBV6-5, with TRBD1 matching 11 bases. The germline V gene encodes CDR1 MNHEY and CDR2 SVGAGI. V lost 5 bases to trimming and J lost 6 bases; unmatched junction nucleotides: 7. The CDR3 contains 15 residues.

In its sample, this clone was seen a few times. The rearrangement uses TRBV7-9 and TRBJ1-2, with unresolved D. V gave up 0 bases and J gave up 5 bases, with 7 bases separating them. The CDR3 is 13 amino acids. CDR1 is SEHNR, CDR2 FQNEAQ, per germline (reference sequence). The CDR3 loop reads CASSLATDYGYTF. CDR3 sequence (DNA): TGTGCCAGCAGCTTAGCGACGGATTATGGCTACACCTTC.

This rearrangement joins TRBV7-9 to TRBJ2-1; possible D gene TRBD1, 6 bases. Germline CDR1 is SEHNR and CDR2 is FQNEAQ (reference sequence). V dropped 2 bases and J dropped 5 bases, with 10 bases sitting between them. The CDR3 is made up of 14 amino acids. The CDR3 nucleotides read TGTGCCAGCAGCTTAACACAGGGAAACAATGAGCAGTTCTTC. Translation: CASSLTQGNNEQFF.

The CDR3 reads CASSYIAGGPDEQYF. The CDR3 DNA is TGTGCCAGCAGCTATATAGCGGGAGGGCCTGACGAGCAGTACTTC. The V and J genes are TRBV11-1 and TRBJ2-7; 11 nucleotides agree with TRBD2. With 4 bases clipped from V and 5 bases from J, the junction kept 7 bases outside the gene matches. The CDR3 is 15 amino acids. Per germline, CDR1 SGHAT and CDR2 FQDESV (reference sequence).

The V and J genes are TRBV28 and TRBJ2-7; 9 positions match TRBD1. The germline CDR1 and CDR2 sequences are MDHEN and SYDVKM. V lost 5 bases, J lost 0 bases, and 5 bases stayed unmatched. The CDR3 spans 15 residues. Here the CDR3 DNA reads TGTGCCAGCAGTACTCCGGGACAGGGCTCCTACGAGCAGTACTTC. Residues: CASSTPGQGSYEQYF.